A single sample is the source of the 8 T cell receptor beta chains below, sequenced in a study of spatial heterogeneity in lung cancer (dated by TCRdb to about 2019). The protocol used for the library was 5' RACE. Sequencing relied on a NextSeq 500. The raw public data were reprocessed by TCRdb itself: fastp quality trimming at Q25, MiXCR clonotype calling, in-frame beta chains only. Entries are consolidated by CDR3 protein sequence, retaining the most common genes and DNA. The sample table contains about 38,000 distinct CDR3 sequences; only one count was recorded for around 7.5% of them. Together, the top ten hold approximately 30% of the sample. The intended sense of this specimen's time point label: sample taken at primary tumor resection. Sequencing used PBMCs, obtained at surgery. The receptors come from a male donor with early-stage non-small cell lung cancer.

Ten or more counts support this clonotype. The V and J genes are TRBV7-2 and TRBJ2-1; tentatively, D is TRBD1 or TRBD2 (5 bases each). V was cut by 5 bases and J by 4 bases, with 12 bases left in between. This CDR3 has 14 residues. Germline loops: CDR1 SGHTA, CDR2 FQGNSA. CDR3 sequence: CASSVPGPYNEQFF. The CDR3 nucleotides are TGTGCCAGCAGCGTACCGGGGCCTTACAATGAGCAGTTCTTC. Drawing the rest from reference TRBV7-2 and TRBJ2-1, the complete variable domain is GAGVSQSPSNKVTEKGKDVELRCDPISGHTALYWYRQSLGQGLEFLIYFQGNSAPDKSGLPSDRFSAERTGGSVSTLTIQRTQQEDSAVYLCASSVPGPYNEQFFGPGTRLTVL.

This clonotype was recorded at least ten times. The CDR3 sequence is CASSLSGQKGRETQYF. The CDR3 DNA reads TGTGCCAGCAGCTTATCCGGACAGAAAGGTCGGGAGACCCAGTACTTC. The rearrangement links TRBV7-6 to TRBJ2-5, with a tentative D call TRBD1 (6 bases). The V gene lost 2 bases and the J gene lost 5 bases, with 18 bases spanning the gap. CDR1 and CDR2 (germline): SGHVS, FNYEAQ. The CDR3 length is 16 residues.

There are a few counts of this clonotype. V usage is TRBV18 and J usage is TRBJ1-1, with D unclear. The CDR3 runs 16 residues. Germline CDR1 is KGHSH and CDR2 is LQKENI. Trimming left V 6 bases short and J 5 bases short, with 22 bases between. The CDR3 here is CASSLVSGGGGTEAFF. The CDR3, as DNA: TGTGCCAGCTCGCTCGTTTCAGGAGGCGGAGGGACTGAAGCTTTCTTT.

This clonotype came up many times. V is TRBV7-3 and J is TRBJ2-3, with D perhaps matching TRBD2 (6 bases). Trimming removed 2 bases at V and 11 bases at J, with 8 bases between. This CDR3 is built from 11 residues. The germline V gene has CDR1 SGHTA and CDR2 FQGTGA. The CDR3 nucleotides are TGTGCCAGCAGCTTAGGTAGCGGGCAGTATTTT. This translates into CASSLGSGQYF.

V and J are TRBV27 and TRBJ2-5; 8 bases are shared with TRBD1. Germline V lookup: CDR1 MNHEY, CDR2 SMNVEV (reference sequence). The CDR3 has 17 amino acids. Trimming cost V 5 bases and J 3 bases; bases outside gene matches: 14. The CDR3 nucleotides read TGTGCCAGCAGTCCCAGGGGGCGCATCCCCCCCAAAGAGACCCAGTACTTC. Its protein is CASSPRGRIPPKETQYF.

This clonotype was picked up many times. The chain combines TRBV12-3 or TRBV12-4 with TRBJ2-5, with TRBD2 as a possible D gene (6 bases). The V gene lost 7 bases and the J gene lost 3 bases, with 12 bases spanning the gap. The CDR3 is 13 amino acids. The CDR3 is CASTPGEEETQYF. The CDR3 region has the DNA TGTGCCAGCACCCCGGGAGAGGAAGAGACCCAGTACTTC.

About this clonotype itself: This may be a read error, as it is one base from a much larger clone. The chain is built from TRBV12-3 or TRBV12-4 and TRBJ2-1; 8 positions match TRBD2. The CDR3 has 13 residues. DNA for the CDR3: TGTACCAGCAGCCTTAGCGGGGAACCCAAGAGATACTTC. Translation gives CTSSLSGEPKRYF.

Ten or more counts support this clonotype. The V call is TRBV7-8, the J call TRBJ2-2; tentatively, D is TRBD1 (6 bases). The germline V gene encodes CDR1 SGHVS and CDR2 FQNEAQ. The CDR3 sequence is 15 residues long. Trimming left V 5 bases short and J 2 bases short, with 12 bases between. The CDR3 sequence: CASSPGAQNTGELFF. The CDR3 DNA follows: TGTGCCAGCAGCCCAGGGGCCCAAAACACCGGGGAGCTGTTTTTT.